This T cell receptor beta chain was documented in a study of chemoradiotherapy in HPV16-positive cancers. Samples were taken several times over chemoradiotherapy. This clone was counted only a few times. Germline trimming cut 8 bases from V and 6 bases from J; bases unmatched to any gene: 5. This CDR3 is 13 amino acids long. CDR1 and CDR2 from the germline V gene are MNHEY and SMNVEV (reference sequence). The repertoire was sequenced with immunoSEQ multiplex PCR; TCRdb's copy has only in-frame clones and lacks some. The data contain some 70,000 clones, roughly 90% of them singletons. The sequence came from a human donor with HPV-associated anogenital cancer. The chain couples TRBV27 to TRBJ1-5, with 9 positions matching TRBD1. The specimen comprised blood, sampled from a patient who underwent chemoradiotherapy. In DNA, the CDR3 is TGTGCCAGCCGGGACAGGGCGGGTCAGCCCCAGCATTTT. Translating gives CASRDRAGQPQHF.